One and the same sample provided the 27 T cell receptor beta chains below, sequenced in a study of shared clonotypes between healthy human individuals. Assay used: immunoSEQ multiplex PCR; TCRdb lists only in-frame clones, some missing. The sample consists of roughly 500,000 clones, approximately 95% of them appearing once. Sequencing was done on a sample of naive CD4+ T cells sorted from blood. Subset described: CD45RA+ positively selected. The receptors here all came from a woman under 40 in good health.

The chain uses TRBV28 and TRBJ2-3, with TRBD2 identical over 7 bases. V shed 8 bases, J shed 2 bases, and the junction held 7 bases outside the gene matches. The CDR3 runs 14 residues. The germline CDR1 and CDR2 sequences are MDHEN and SYDVKM. CDR3 in DNA: TGTGCCAGCGGGTTAGCGGGTATCACAGATACGCAGTATTTT. Translating gives CASGLAGITDTQYF. Complete variable domain (other parts from reference TRBV28 and TRBJ2-3): DVKVTQSSRYLVKRTGEKVFLECVQDMDHENMFWYRQDPGLGLRLIYFSYDVKMKEKGDIPEGYSVSREKKERFSLILESASTNQTSMYLCASGLAGITDTQYFGPGTRLTVL.

The rearrangement uses TRBV28 and TRBJ1-3; weak D call: TRBD1 (6 bases). V lost 2 bases and J lost 4, with 15 bases in between. The length of the CDR3 is 16 residues. Germline assignment: CDR1 MDHEN and CDR2 SYDVKM. The CDR3 loop is CASSLESGGPGNTIYF. The DNA for the CDR3 is TGTGCCAGCAGTTTAGAGTCTGGGGGGCCCGGAAACACCATATATTTT.

The chain employs TRBV7-2 and TRBJ2-1, with a weak D call TRBD2 (6 bases). Germline-derived CDR1 and CDR2 are SGHTA and FQGNSA. CDR3 size: 13 residues. V lost 5 bases to trimming and J lost 6 bases, with 11 bases between them. CDR3 in DNA: TGTGCCAGCAGCCCTGCGGGGCCCAATGAGCAGTTCTTC. Protein product: CASSPAGPNEQFF.

J is TRBJ2-7 and V is TRBV11-2, with TRBD2 as a possible D gene (5 bases). The V gene's germline CDR1 is SGHAT and CDR2 FQNNGV. CDR3 length equals 14 residues. The V end was cut by 3 bases, the J end by 2 bases, with 11 bases between. Here the CDR3 DNA reads TGTGCCAGCAGCTTTTTCCGGGGTCCCTACGAGCAGTACTTC. This sequence encodes CASSFFRGPYEQYF. The full variable domain, in which reference TRBV11-2 and TRBJ2-7 provide the parts outside the CDR3, is EAGVAQSPRYKIIEKRQSVAFWCNPISGHATLYWYQQILGQGPKLLIQFQNNGVVDDSQLPKDRFSAERLKGVDSTLKIQPAKLEDSAVYLCASSFFRGPYEQYFGPGTRLTVT.

The CDR3 nucleotides read TGTGCCAGTTGCTCTCGCCGGGACAGCCGAGCGGGGCAGTACTTC. It translates to CASCSRRDSRAGQYF. The chain couples TRBV6-6 to TRBJ2-7, with TRBD1 as a possible D gene (7 bases). Per the germline V gene, CDR1 is MNHNY and CDR2 is SVGAGI (reference sequence). This CDR3 is built from 15 residues. Trimming cost V 9 bases and J 9 bases, with 27 bases left between them.

This clone has a single count. The chain combines TRBV5-1 with TRBJ1-4; 7 nucleotides match TRBD1. The CDR3 has 14 amino acids. CDR1 and CDR2 (germline): SGHRS, YFSETQ. Trimming removed 2 bases from V and 8 bases from J; junction bases left unmatched: 6. This CDR3 reads CASSLTGEGEKLFF. The CDR3, as DNA: TGCGCCAGCAGCTTAACAGGGGAGGGGGAAAAACTGTTTTTT.

The V and J genes are TRBV5-1 and TRBJ1-4; D might be TRBD1 (5 bases). The CDR3 covers 15 residues. Per germline, CDR1 SGHRS and CDR2 YFSETQ. V lost 1 base, J lost 4 bases, and 11 bases lay in between. The CDR3 region has the DNA TGCGCCAGCAGCTTGCAAAGGGGTGGTAATGAAAAACTGTTTTTT. Its translation: CASSLQRGGNEKLFF.

This chain connects TRBV7-2 to TRBJ2-2; TRBD2 matches at 9 bases. CDR1 and CDR2 (germline): SGHTA, FQGNSA. CDR3 length: 15 amino acids. The V and J ends lost 1 base and 7 bases, in that order; junction bases with no gene match: 4. CDR3 region: CASSLVAGVGGELFF. The DNA for the CDR3 is TGTGCCAGCAGCTTAGTAGCGGGAGTGGGCGGGGAGCTGTTTTTT.

The table lists this clone with a count of one. The chain has TRBV18 and TRBJ2-3; D is ambiguous. Germline CDR1 reads KGHSH; CDR2 reads LQKENI. V was shortened by 0 bases and J by 1 base, with 8 bases between the two germline ends. This CDR3 has 15 residues. CDR3 amino acids: CASSPPSVGTDTQYF. The CDR3 region has the DNA TGTGCCAGCTCACCACCGTCCGTTGGCACAGATACGCAGTATTTT.

The genes are TRBV19 and TRBJ2-2, with 12 positions matching TRBD2. The ends lost 0 bases at V and 1 base at J; junction bases unmatched: 6. This CDR3 spans 19 amino acids. The germline V gene encodes CDR1 LNHDA and CDR2 SQIVND (reference sequence). The CDR3, as DNA: TGTGCCAGTAGTATAGACCCGCCGGGACTAGCGGGGAACACCGGGGAGCTGTTTTTT. Translation gives CASSIDPPGLAGNTGELFF.

This rearrangement joins TRBV6-5 to TRBJ1-2, with D uncertain. This CDR3 is 14 amino acids long. V lost 5 bases and J 4 bases, leaving 14 bases between the germline ends. Germline V gene data show CDR1 as MNHEY and CDR2 as SVGAGI. CDR3 loop: CASSPDSDAYGYTF. The CDR3 DNA reads as TGTGCCAGCAGTCCTGACTCGGACGCCTATGGCTACACCTTC.

The CDR3 sequence is CASSQDRGRYAQYF. DNA of the CDR3: TGTGCCAGCAGCCAAGATAGGGGGAGGTATGCGCAGTATTTT. The chain links TRBV4-2 to TRBJ2-3; D assignment may be TRBD1 or TRBD2 (6 bases each). V lost 0 bases and J 10 bases, leaving 14 bases between the germline ends. The CDR3 consists of 14 residues. Germline V gene data show CDR1 as LGHNA and CDR2 as YNFKEQ.

The chain has TRBV6-5 and TRBJ2-5, with D possibly being TRBD1 or TRBD2 (6 bases each). CDR1 MNHEY and CDR2 SVGAGI come from the germline V gene. V was trimmed by 6 bases and J by 4 bases, leaving 15 bases between them. The CDR3 spans 14 residues. The chain's CDR3 is CASSEGGLRETQYF. The CDR3 nucleotides are TGTGCCAGCAGCGAAGGGGGGTTGAGAGAGACCCAGTACTTC.

The V and J genes are TRBV18 and TRBJ2-2; D perhaps matches TRBD1 (5 bases). The CDR3 is made up of 15 amino acids. V gave up 1 base and J gave up 2 bases, with 8 bases separating them. Germline assignment: CDR1 KGHSH and CDR2 LQKENI. CDR3 nucleotides: TGTGCCAGCTCACCACTCCAGGGAAACACCGGGGAGCTGTTTTTT. It encodes CASSPLQGNTGELFF.

The CDR3 region is CASSQDLTETQYF. The CDR3 bases are TGTGCCAGCAGCCAAGATCTGACCGAGACCCAGTACTTC. The chain uses TRBV14 and TRBJ2-5, with D unclear. V was pared by 0 bases and J by 5 bases, with 7 bases between. The CDR3 consists of 13 residues. Germline CDR1 is SGHDN and CDR2 is FVKESK. Variable domain in full (rest from reference TRBV14 and TRBJ2-5): EAGVTQFPSHSVIEKGQTVTLRCDPISGHDNLYWYRRVMGKEIKFLLHFVKESKQDESGMPNNRFLAERTGGTYSTLKVQPAELEDSGVYFCASSQDLTETQYFGPGTRLLVL.

The V and J genes are TRBV13 and TRBJ2-7; D unresolved. The V end lost 4 bases, the J end lost 4 bases, and 5 bases lay between the germline ends. Germline V gene sequence: CDR1 PRHDT, CDR2 FYEKMQ (reference sequence). This CDR3 region has 11 residues. Written as DNA, the CDR3 is TGTGCCAGCAGCTACAATTACGAGCAGTACTTC. Encoded protein: CASSYNYEQYF. The full variable domain, in which reference TRBV13 and TRBJ2-7 provide the parts outside the CDR3, is AAGVIQSPRHLIKEKRETATLKCYPIPRHDTVYWYQQGPGQDPQFLISFYEKMQSDKGSIPDRFSAQQFSDYHSELNMSSLELGDSALYFCASSYNYEQYFGPGTRLTVT.

V and J are TRBV19 and TRBJ2-3; 10 nucleotides match TRBD2. Germline V lookup: CDR1 LNHDA, CDR2 SQIVND (reference sequence). V dropped 1 base and J dropped 0; count of bases not matched to a gene: 7. The CDR3 extends over 18 amino acids. The CDR3 sequence: CASSIAASGRVSTDTQYF. Here the CDR3 DNA reads TGTGCCAGTAGTATAGCTGCTAGCGGGAGAGTAAGCACAGATACGCAGTATTTT.

The chain recombines TRBV6-5 with TRBJ1-1; possibly TRBD1 for D (6 bases). The CDR3 runs 12 residues. Trimming removed 8 bases at V and 7 bases at J, with 14 bases between. CDR1 MNHEY and CDR2 SVGAGI come from the germline V gene. The CDR3, as DNA: TGTGCCAGCGGGACGTGGACAGATGAAGCTTTCTTT. Residues: CASGTWTDEAFF.

The V gene is TRBV27, the J gene TRBJ1-1; no reliable D call. CDR1 and CDR2 (germline): MNHEY, SMNVEV (reference sequence). V was clipped by 3 bases and J by 4 bases, with 15 bases between them. The CDR3 is 15 amino acids. CDR3 amino acids: CASSFLHDLSTEAFF. DNA for the CDR3: TGTGCCAGCAGTTTCCTCCACGATTTGAGCACTGAAGCTTTCTTT.

J is TRBJ2-1 and V is TRBV19; TRBD2 matches 8 bases. V trimming: 1 base; J trimming: 3 bases; junction bases outside the gene matches: 2. In germline, CDR1 is LNHDA, CDR2 SQIVND (reference sequence). CDR3 size: 15 residues. CDR3 sequence: CASSIVTSGYNEQFF. The CDR3 DNA follows: TGTGCCAGTAGTATAGTCACTAGCGGCTACAATGAGCAGTTCTTC.

V usage is TRBV4-1 and J usage is TRBJ2-7; 9 bases match TRBD1. The CDR3 covers 15 residues. With 6 bases clipped from V and 5 bases from J, the junction kept 11 bases outside the gene matches. CDR1 is MGHRA, CDR2 YSYEKL, per germline. CDR3 bases: TGCGCCAGCAGTCGTACCGGGACAGGGTTCAACGAGCAGTACTTC. Its translation is CASSRTGTGFNEQYF.

In this sample, this clone turned up a few times. The CDR3 region is CASSLLGVGDTQYF. The CDR3 bases are TGCGCCAGCAGTCTCCTAGGGGTGGGAGATACGCAGTATTTT. The V gene is TRBV10-2, the J gene TRBJ2-3, with D maybe TRBD1 (5 bases). The V end lost 5 bases, the J end lost 5 bases, and 14 bases lay between the germline ends. Germline V lookup: CDR1 WSHSY, CDR2 SAAADI. CDR3 length: 14 residues.

The CDR3 DNA sequence: TGCGCCAGCAGCCTTACTAGTGAGCAGTTCTTC. Amino acids: CASSLTSEQFF. This chain joins TRBV5-1 and TRBJ2-1; the D gene is possibly TRBD2 (5 bases). The germline gives CDR1 SGHRS, CDR2 YFSETQ. Trimming removed 4 bases from V and 9 bases from J, with 8 bases in between. The CDR3 has 11 residues.

The chain recombines TRBV5-6 with TRBJ2-2, with a possible D match to TRBD1 (7 bases). This CDR3 comprises 15 residues. Germline V CDR1 and CDR2: SGHDT, YYEEEE. V was trimmed by 2 bases and J by 4 bases, leaving 12 bases between them. CDR3 protein: CASSFMQGGTGELFF. CDR3 coding DNA: TGTGCCAGCAGCTTTATGCAGGGGGGCACCGGGGAGCTGTTTTTT.

This chain connects TRBV4-1 to TRBJ2-3, with D unclear. The CDR3 contains 15 residues. Trimming shortened V by 0 bases and J by 0 bases, and 7 bases separated the two germline ends. CDR1 and CDR2 from the germline V gene are MGHRA and YSYEKL. CDR3 region: CASSQDPWSTDTQYF. DNA of the CDR3: TGCGCCAGCAGCCAAGATCCGTGGAGCACAGATACGCAGTATTTT.

The CDR3 here is CASSLFSSTGNGNTIYF. CDR3 DNA sequence: TGCGCCAGCAGCCTTTTTTCCTCAACAGGGAATGGAAACACCATATATTTT. The chain carries TRBV5-1 and TRBJ1-3, with TRBD1 as a possible D gene (6 bases). Germline values: CDR1 SGHRS, CDR2 YFSETQ. The CDR3 is made up of 17 amino acids. The V end lost 4 bases, the J end lost 3 bases, and 20 bases lay between the germline ends.

CDR3 sequence (DNA): TGTGCCAGCAGCTGGGACAGGGTATACGAGCAGTACTTC. Protein: CASSWDRVYEQYF. The rearrangement uses TRBV11-2 and TRBJ2-7; 9 bases line up with TRBD1. Germline values: CDR1 SGHAT, CDR2 FQNNGV. The CDR3 is 13 amino acids. V shed 4 bases and J 4 bases; nucleotides not matched to a gene: 2.